This TCR beta chain came from a study of OX40 agonist ivuxolimab in advanced cancers. V was pared by 3 bases and J by 5 bases, with 6 bases of the junction left unmatched. CDR3 size: 15 residues. The germline V gene encodes CDR1 MNHNS and CDR2 SASEGT. The method was immunoSEQ multiplex PCR; TCRdb's version includes in-frame clones alone and lacks a portion of them. The sample yields about 69,000 clones, 80% to 90% seen once. This rearrangement joins TRBV6-1 to TRBJ2-7; 11 positions match TRBD2. The material was CD4+ or CD8+ T cells sorted from blood, obtained in a trial of the OX40 agonist ivuxolimab. This sequence was found in an adult with an advanced solid tumor such as melanoma, head and neck, liver or kidney cancer. Written as DNA, the CDR3 is TGTGCCAGCAGTGAGGGCACTAGCGGGAGAAACGAGCAGTACTTC. It codes for CASSEGTSGRNEQYF.